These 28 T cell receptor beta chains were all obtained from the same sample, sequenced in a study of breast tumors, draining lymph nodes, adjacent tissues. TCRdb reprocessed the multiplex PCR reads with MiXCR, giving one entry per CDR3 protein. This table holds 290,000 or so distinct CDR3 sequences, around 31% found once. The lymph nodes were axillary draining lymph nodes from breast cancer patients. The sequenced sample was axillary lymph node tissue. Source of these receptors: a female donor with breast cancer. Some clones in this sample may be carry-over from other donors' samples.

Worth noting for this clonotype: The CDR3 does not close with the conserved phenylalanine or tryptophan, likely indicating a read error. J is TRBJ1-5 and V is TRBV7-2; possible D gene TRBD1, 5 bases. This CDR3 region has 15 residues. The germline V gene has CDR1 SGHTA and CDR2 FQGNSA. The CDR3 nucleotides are TGTGTCAGCAGCTTAGAGGCCCACGGGGGTCAGCCCCAGCATTAT. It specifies CVSSLEAHGGQPQHY.

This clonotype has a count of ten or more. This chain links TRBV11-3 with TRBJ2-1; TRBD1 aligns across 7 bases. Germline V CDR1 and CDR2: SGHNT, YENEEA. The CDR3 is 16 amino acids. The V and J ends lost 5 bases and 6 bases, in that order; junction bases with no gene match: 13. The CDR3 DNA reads TGTGCCAGCAGCCCCCGCGCCGGACAGGCGGGCAATGAGCAGTTCTTC. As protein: CASSPRAGQAGNEQFF.

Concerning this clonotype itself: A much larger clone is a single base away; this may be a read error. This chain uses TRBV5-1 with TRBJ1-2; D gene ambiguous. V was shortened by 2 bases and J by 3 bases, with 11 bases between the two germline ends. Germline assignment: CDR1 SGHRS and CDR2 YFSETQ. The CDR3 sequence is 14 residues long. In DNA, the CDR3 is TGCGCCAGCAGCTTCGGCGGAATAGACTATGGCTACACCTTC. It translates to CASSFGGIDYGYTF.

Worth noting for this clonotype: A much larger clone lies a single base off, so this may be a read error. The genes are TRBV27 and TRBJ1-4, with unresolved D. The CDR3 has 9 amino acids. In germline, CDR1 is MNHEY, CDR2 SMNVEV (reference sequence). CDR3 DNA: TGTGTCAGCGTAAAGAAACTGTTTTTT. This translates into CVSVKKLFF. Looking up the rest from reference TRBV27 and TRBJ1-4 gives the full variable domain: EAQVTQNPRYLITVTGKKLTVTCSQNMNHEYMSWYRQDPGLGLRQIYYSMNVEVTDKGDVPEGYKVSRKEKRNFPLILESPSPNQTSLYFCVSVKKLFFGSGTQLSVL.

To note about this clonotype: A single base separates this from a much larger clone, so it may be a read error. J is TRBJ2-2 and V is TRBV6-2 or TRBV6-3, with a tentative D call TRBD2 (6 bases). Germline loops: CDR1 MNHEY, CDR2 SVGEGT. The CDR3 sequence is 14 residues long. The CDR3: CASRPGTNTGGLFF. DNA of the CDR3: TGTGCCAGCAGACCCGGGACGAACACCGGGGGGCTGTTTTTT.

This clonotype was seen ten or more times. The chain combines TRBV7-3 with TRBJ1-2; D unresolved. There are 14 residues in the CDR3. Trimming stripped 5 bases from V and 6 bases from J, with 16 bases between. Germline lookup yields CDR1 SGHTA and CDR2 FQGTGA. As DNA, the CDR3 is TGTGCCAGCAGCCCCACGGGAGCCGGGGATGGCTACACCTTC. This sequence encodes CASSPTGAGDGYTF. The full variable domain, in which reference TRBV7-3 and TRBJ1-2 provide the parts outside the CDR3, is GAGVSQTPSNKVTEKGKYVELRCDPISGHTALYWYRQSLGQGPEFLIYFQGTGAADDSGLPNDRFFAVRPEGSVSTLKIQRTERGDSAVYLCASSPTGAGDGYTFGSGTRLTVV.

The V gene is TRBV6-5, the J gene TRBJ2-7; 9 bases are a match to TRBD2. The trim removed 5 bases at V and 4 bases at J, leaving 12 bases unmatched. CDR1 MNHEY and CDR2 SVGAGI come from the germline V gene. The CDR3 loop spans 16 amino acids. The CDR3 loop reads CASSLVVSGREYEQYF. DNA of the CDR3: TGTGCCAGCAGTCTCGTAGTTAGCGGGAGAGAGTACGAGCAGTACTTC.

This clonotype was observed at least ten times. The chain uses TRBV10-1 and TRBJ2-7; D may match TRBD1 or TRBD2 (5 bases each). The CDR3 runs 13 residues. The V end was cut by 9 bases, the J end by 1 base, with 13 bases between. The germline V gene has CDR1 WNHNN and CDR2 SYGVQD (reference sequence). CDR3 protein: CASSRDGSYEQYF. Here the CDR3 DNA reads TGCGCCAGTTCCCGGGACGGGTCCTACGAGCAGTACTTC.

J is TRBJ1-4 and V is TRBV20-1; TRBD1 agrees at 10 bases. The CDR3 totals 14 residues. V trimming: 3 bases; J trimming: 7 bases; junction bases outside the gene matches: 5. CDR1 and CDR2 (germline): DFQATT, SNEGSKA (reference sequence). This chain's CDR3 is CSARAGTGVEKLFF. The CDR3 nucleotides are TGCAGTGCTAGGGCCGGGACAGGGGTTGAAAAACTGTTTTTT.

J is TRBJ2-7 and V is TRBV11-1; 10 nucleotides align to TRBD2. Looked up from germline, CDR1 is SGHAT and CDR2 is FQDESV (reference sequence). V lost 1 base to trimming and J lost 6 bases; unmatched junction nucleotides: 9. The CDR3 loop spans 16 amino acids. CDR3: CASSLEGLAGAAEQYF. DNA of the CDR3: TGTGCCAGCAGCTTAGAGGGCCTAGCGGGAGCTGCCGAGCAGTACTTC.

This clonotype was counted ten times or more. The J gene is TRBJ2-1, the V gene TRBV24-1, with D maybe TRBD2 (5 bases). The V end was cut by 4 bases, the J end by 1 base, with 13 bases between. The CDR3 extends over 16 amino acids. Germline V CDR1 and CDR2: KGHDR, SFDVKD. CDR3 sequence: CATSDATADSYNEQFF. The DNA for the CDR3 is TGTGCCACCAGTGACGCCACAGCGGATTCCTACAATGAGCAGTTCTTC.

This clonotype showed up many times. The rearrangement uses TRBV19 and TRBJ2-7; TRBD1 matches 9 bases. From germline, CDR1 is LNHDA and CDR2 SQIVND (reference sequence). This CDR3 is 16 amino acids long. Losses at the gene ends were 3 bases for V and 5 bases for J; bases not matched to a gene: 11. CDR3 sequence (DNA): TGTGCCAGTAGTATCATGCTCGGGACAGGGAACAACGAGCAGTACTTC. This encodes CASSIMLGTGNNEQYF. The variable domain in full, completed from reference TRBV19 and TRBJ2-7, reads DGGITQSPKYLFRKEGQNVTLSCEQNLNHDAMYWYRQDPGQGLRLIYYSQIVNDFQKGDIAEGYSVSREKKESFPLTVTSAQKNPTAFYLCASSIMLGTGNNEQYFGPGTRLTVT.

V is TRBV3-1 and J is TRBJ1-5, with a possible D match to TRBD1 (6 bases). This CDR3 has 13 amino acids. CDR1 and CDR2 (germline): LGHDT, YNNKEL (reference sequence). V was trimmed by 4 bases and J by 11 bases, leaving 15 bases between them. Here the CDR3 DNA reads TGTGCCAGCAGCCGGAAACAGGGCTTAGCCCAGCATTTT. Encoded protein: CASSRKQGLAQHF. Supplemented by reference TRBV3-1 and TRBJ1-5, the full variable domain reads DTAVSQTPKYLVTQMGNDKSIKCEQNLGHDTMYWYKQDSKKFLKIMFSYNNKELIINETVPNRFSPKSPDKAHLNLHINSLELGDSAVYFCASSRKQGLAQHFGDGTRLSIL.

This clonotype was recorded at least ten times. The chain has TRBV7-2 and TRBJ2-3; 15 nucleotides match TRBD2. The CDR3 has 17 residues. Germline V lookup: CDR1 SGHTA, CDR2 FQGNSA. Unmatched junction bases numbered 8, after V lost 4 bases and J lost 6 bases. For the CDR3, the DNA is TGTGCCAGCAGCTCCGGACTAGCGGGAGGGCCCGGGGATACGCAGTATTTT. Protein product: CASSSGLAGGPGDTQYF.

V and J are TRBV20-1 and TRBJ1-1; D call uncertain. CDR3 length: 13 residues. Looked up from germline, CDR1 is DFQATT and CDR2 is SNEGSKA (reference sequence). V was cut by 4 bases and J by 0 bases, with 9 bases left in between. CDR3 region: CSATDDLNTEAFF. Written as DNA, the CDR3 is TGCAGTGCTACAGATGATCTGAACACTGAAGCTTTCTTT.

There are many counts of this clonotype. CDR3 in DNA: TGCAGTGCAGGCGACCCATGGGGGACTAGCGGGATCCGAGAGACCCAGTACTTC. It is translated as CSAGDPWGTSGIRETQYF. The chain is built from TRBV20-1 and TRBJ2-5; 13 bases agree with TRBD2. The CDR3 sequence is 18 residues long. J gave up 4 bases and V 6 bases, and 17 bases lay outside the gene matches. Looked up from germline, CDR1 is DFQATT and CDR2 is SNEGSKA (reference sequence).

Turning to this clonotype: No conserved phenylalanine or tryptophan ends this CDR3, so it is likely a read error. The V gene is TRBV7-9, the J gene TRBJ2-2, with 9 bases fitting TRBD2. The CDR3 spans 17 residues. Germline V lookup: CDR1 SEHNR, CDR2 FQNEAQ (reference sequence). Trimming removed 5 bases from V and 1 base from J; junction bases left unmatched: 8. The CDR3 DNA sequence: TGTGCCAGCAGCCCGACCCAAGCGGGAGGGAACACCGGGGAGCTGTTTCCT. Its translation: CASSPTQAGGNTGELFP.

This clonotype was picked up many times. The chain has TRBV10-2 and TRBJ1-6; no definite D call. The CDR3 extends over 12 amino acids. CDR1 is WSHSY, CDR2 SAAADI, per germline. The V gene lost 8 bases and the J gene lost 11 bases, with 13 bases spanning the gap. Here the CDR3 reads CASCPGVPPLHF. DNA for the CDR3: TGCGCCAGCTGCCCGGGCGTGCCACCCCTCCACTTT.

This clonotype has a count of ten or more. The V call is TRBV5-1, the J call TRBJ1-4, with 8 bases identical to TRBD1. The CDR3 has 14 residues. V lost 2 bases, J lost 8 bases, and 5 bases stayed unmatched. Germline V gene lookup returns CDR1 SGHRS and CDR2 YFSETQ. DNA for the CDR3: TGCGCCAGCAGCTTCGGACAGGGCAAGGAAAAACTGTTTTTT. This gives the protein CASSFGQGKEKLFF.

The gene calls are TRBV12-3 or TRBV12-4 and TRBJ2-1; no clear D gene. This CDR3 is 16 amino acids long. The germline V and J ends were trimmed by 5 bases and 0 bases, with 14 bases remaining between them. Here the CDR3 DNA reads TGTGCCAGCAGTCGTCCTATAGGAGACTCCTACAATGAGCAGTTCTTC. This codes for CASSRPIGDSYNEQFF.

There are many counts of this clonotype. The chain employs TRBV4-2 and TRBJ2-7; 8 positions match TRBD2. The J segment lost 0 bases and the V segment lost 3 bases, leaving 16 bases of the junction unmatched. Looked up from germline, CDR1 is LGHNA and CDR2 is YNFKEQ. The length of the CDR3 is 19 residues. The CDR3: CASSQKVVLRRGDSYEQYF. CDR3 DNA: TGTGCCAGCAGCCAGAAGGTGGTCTTACGGCGGGGGGACTCCTACGAGCAGTACTTC.

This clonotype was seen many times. CDR3 region: CASSPDPPGTVRNEQYF. In DNA form, the CDR3 reads TGCGCCAGCAGCCCAGACCCTCCAGGGACGGTGCGGAACGAGCAGTACTTC. The rearrangement links TRBV4-1 to TRBJ2-7; D is tentatively TRBD1 or TRBD2 (5 bases each). The CDR3 has 17 amino acids. V lost 4 bases and J 5 bases, leaving 24 bases between the germline ends. Germline assignment: CDR1 MGHRA and CDR2 YSYEKL.

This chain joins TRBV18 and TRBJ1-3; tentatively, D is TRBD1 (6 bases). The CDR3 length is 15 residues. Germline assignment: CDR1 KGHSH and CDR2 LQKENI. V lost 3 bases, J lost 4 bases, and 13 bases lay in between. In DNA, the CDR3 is TGTGCCAGCTCACCTTCGGGGGCTCGGGGAAACACCATATATTTT. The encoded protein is CASSPSGARGNTIYF.

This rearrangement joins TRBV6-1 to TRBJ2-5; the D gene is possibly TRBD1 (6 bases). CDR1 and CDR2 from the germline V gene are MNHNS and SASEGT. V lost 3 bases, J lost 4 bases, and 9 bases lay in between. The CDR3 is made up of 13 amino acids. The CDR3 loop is CASSDGDTETQYF. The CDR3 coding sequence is TGTGCCAGCAGTGACGGGGACACAGAGACCCAGTACTTC.

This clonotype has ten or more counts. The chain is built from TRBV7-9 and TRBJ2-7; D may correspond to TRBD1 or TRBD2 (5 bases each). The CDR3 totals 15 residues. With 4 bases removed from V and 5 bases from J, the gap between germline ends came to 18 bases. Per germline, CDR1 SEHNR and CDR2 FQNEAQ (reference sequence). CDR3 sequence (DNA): TGTGCCAGCAGCTCGATCCGGGGCCCGTCCCACGAGCAGTACTTC. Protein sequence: CASSSIRGPSHEQYF. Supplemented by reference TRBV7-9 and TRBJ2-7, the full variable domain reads DTGVSQNPRHKITKRGQNVTFRCDPISEHNRLYWYRQTLGQGPEFLTYFQNEAQLEKSRLLSDRFSAERPKGSFSTLEIQRTEQGDSAMYLCASSSIRGPSHEQYFGPGTRLTVT.

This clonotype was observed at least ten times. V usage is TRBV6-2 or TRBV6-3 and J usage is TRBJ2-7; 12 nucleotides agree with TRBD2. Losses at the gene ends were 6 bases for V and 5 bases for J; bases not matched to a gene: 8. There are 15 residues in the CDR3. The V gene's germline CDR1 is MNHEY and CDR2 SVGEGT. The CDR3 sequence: CASSPRLAGVDEQYF. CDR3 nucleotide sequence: TGTGCCAGCAGCCCTAGACTAGCGGGAGTCGACGAGCAGTACTTC.

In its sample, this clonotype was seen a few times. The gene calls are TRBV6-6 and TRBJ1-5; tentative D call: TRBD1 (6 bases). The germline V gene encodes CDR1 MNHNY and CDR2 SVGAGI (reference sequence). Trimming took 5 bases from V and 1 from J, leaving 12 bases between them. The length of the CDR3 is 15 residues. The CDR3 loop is CASSHLDSSNQPQHF. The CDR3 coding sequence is TGTGCCAGCAGTCACCTGGACAGCAGCAATCAGCCCCAGCATTTT.

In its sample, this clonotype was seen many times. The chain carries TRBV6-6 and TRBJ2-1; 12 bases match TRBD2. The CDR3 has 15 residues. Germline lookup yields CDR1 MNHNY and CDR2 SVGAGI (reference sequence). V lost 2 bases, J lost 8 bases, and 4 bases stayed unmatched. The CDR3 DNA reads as TGTGCCAGCAGTTACGCTAGCGGGAGGGCATATGAGCAGTTCTTC. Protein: CASSYASGRAYEQFF.